This T cell receptor beta chain emerged from a study of radiotherapy plus CTLA-4 blockade in lung cancer. This clone appeared a few times. Sequencing used immunoSEQ multiplex PCR; TCRdb keeps in-frame clones, though not all of them. The sample carries about 45,000 clones, roughly 65% recorded once. The germline V gene has CDR1 SGHAT and CDR2 FQNNGV. V lost 6 bases and J lost 2, with 14 bases in between. There are 14 residues in the CDR3. Those with chemo-refractory metastatic non-small-cell lung cancer were treated with focal radiation combined with CTLA-4 blockade using ipilimumab. The chain carries TRBV11-2 and TRBJ2-7, with a possible D match to TRBD1 (6 bases). The sequencing used peripheral blood, collected from a patient treated with radiotherapy plus ipilimumab. This receptor was identified in a human donor with non-small cell lung cancer who had a partial response to radiotherapy plus ipilimumab. CDR3 in amino acids: CASRWQGSPYEQYF. CDR3 in DNA: TGTGCCAGCAGATGGCAGGGGTCCCCCTACGAGCAGTACTTC. Filled out from reference TRBV11-2 and TRBJ2-7, the complete variable domain reads EAGVAQSPRYKIIEKRQSVAFWCNPISGHATLYWYQQILGQGPKLLIQFQNNGVVDDSQLPKDRFSAERLKGVDSTLKIQPAKLEDSAVYLCASRWQGSPYEQYFGPGTRLTVT.